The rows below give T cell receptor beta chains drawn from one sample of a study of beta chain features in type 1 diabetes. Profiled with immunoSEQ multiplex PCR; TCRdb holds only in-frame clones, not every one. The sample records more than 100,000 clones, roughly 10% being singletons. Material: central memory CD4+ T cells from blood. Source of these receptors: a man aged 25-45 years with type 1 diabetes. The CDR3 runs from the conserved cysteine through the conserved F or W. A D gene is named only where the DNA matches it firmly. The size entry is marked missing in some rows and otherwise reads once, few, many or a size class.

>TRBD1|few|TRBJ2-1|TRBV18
TGTGCCAGCTCACTCGACAGGGGGCTGGACAATGAGCAGTTCTTC
CASSLDRGLDNEQFF
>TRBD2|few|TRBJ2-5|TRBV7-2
TGTGCCAGCAGCTCTAGCGGGGGGGCAGGAGAGACCCAGTACTTC
CASSSSGGAGETQYF
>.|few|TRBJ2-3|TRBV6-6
TGTGCCAGCAAGGCCCCGGGAGCTTCTAGCACAGATACGCAGTATTTT
CASKAPGASSTDTQYF
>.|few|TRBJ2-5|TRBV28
TGTGCCAGCAGTTCAGATCCGACAGGAGTCGAGACCCAGTACTTC
CASSSDPTGVETQYF
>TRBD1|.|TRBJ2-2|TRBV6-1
TGTGCCAGCAGAGCGGACAGGGGAAGGACCGGGGAGCTGTTTTTT
CASRADRGRTGELFF
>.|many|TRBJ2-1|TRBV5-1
TGCGCCAGCAGCTTTGCGGAACCCAACAATGAGCAGTTCTTC
CASSFAEPNNEQFF
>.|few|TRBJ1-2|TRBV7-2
TGTGCCAGCAGCTCCTCTACCGACATGTACACCTTC
CASSSSTDMYTF
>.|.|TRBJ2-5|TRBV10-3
TGTGCCATCAGCGACTCCGGCGGGGGCGGAGAGACCCAGTACTTC
CAISDSGGGGETQYF
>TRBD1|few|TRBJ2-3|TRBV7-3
TGTGCCAGCAGCTTCTCCGGGACAGGGGCAGATACGCAGTATTTT
CASSFSGTGADTQYF
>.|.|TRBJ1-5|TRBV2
TGTGCCAGCAGTGAGATGCTAAATCAGCCCCAGCATTTT
CASSEMLNQPQHF
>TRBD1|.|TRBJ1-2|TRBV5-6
TGTGCCAGCAGCACTGGGCTTCAGGGGGGAATTTACGGCTACACCTTC
CASSTGLQGGIYGYTF
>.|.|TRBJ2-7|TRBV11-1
TGTGCCAGCAGCCCTAGAGGAGGGAGCAACTCCTACGAGCAGTACTTC
CASSPRGGSNSYEQYF
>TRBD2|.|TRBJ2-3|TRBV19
TGTGCCAGTAATGACGGGGGGGCGGAAGATACGCAGTATTTT
CASNDGGAEDTQYF
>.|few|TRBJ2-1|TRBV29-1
TGCAGCGTTGACGGGCAGTTCTTC
CSVDGQFF
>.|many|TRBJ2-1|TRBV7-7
TGTGCTAGCAGCTTAGATGAGTACAATGAGCAGTTCTTC
CASSLDEYNEQFF
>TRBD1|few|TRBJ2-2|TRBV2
TGTGCCAGCAGCGGGACAGGTTTTGTCGGGGAGCTGTTTTTT
CASSGTGFVGELFF
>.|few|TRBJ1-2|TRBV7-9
TGTGCCAGCAGCTCCCTGGCGGGCGTCAGCTATGGCTACACCTTC
CASSSLAGVSYGYTF
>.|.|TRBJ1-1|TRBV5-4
TGTGCCAGCAGCTTGGGAGACACTGAAGCTTTCTTT
CASSLGDTEAFF
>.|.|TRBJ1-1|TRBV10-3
TGTGCCATCTCCTCAGGGGCGAACACTGAAGCTTTCTTT
CAISSGANTEAFF
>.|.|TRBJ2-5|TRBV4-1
TGCGCCAGCAGCCAAGACCCGGCTAGCACCGAGACCCAGTACTTC
CASSQDPASTETQYF
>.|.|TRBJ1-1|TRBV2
TGTGCCATCCTGCGGGGGGCGCGTGGCACTGAAGCTTTCTTT
CAILRGARGTEAFF
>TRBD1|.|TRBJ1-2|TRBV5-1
TGCGCCAGCAGCGGAACCGGGACAGGGGTAGTTTCAACCTTC
CASSGTGTGVVSTF
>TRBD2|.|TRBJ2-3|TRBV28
TGTGCCAGCAGTTTCCCTAGCGGGGCAAGCATAGATACGCAGTATTTT
CASSFPSGASIDTQYF
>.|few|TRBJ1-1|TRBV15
TGTGCCACCAGCACTGCAGGACAACCCGTAGCTTTCTTT
CATSTAGQPVAFF
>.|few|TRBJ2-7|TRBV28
TGTGCCAGCAGTTCCATGTACGAGCAGTACTTC
CASSSMYEQYF
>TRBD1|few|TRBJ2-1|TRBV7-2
TGTGCCAGCAGCTTTTTTAAGACAGGGTACAATGAGCAGTTCTTC
CASSFFKTGYNEQFF
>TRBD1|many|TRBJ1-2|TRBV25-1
TGTGCCAGCAGTGACGGCAGGGGGTACGATGGCTACACCTTC
CASSDGRGYDGYTF
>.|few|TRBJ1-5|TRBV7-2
TGTGCCAGCAGCCCCCCGGGGGGTAGCAATCAGCCCCAGCATTTT
CASSPPGGSNQPQHF
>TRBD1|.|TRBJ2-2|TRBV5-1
TGCGCCAGCAGCTTCGGGACAGGGTACACCGGGGAGCTGTTTTTT
CASSFGTGYTGELFF
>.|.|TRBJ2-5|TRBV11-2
TGTGCCAGCAGCCGACTGACCCAAGAGACCCAGTACTTC
CASSRLTQETQYF
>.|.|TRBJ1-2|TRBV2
TGTGCCAGCAGCTTCGACGGGAACTATGGCTACACCTTC
CASSFDGNYGYTF
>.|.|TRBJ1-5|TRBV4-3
TGCGCCAGCAGCCGGGGAGGTCACAATCAGCCCCAGCATTTT
CASSRGGHNQPQHF
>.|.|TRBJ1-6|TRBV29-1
TGCAGCGTTGGGGAAGGCGGGAGTAATTCACCCCTCCACTTT
CSVGEGGSNSPLHF
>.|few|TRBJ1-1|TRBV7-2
TGTGCCAGCAGCCAAAGGGGGAACACTGAAGCTTTCTTT
CASSQRGNTEAFF
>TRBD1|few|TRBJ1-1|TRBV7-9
TGTGCCAGCAGCTCGTCGGACGGGACAGCCCCCACCTTT
CASSSSDGTAPTF
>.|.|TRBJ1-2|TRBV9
TGTGCCAGCAGCGGTACAGGTCACTATGGCTACACCTTC
CASSGTGHYGYTF
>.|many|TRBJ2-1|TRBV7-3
TGTGCCAGCAGCCGGGACATCGACAATGAGCAGTTCTTC
CASSRDIDNEQFF
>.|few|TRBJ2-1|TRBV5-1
TGCGCCAGCAGCTTGGGGGTTTCAGGCAATGAGCAGTTCTTC
CASSLGVSGNEQFF
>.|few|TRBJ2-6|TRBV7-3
TGTGCCAGCAGCTTATGGGCGGGGGGGGCCAACGTCCTGACTTTC
CASSLWAGGANVLTF